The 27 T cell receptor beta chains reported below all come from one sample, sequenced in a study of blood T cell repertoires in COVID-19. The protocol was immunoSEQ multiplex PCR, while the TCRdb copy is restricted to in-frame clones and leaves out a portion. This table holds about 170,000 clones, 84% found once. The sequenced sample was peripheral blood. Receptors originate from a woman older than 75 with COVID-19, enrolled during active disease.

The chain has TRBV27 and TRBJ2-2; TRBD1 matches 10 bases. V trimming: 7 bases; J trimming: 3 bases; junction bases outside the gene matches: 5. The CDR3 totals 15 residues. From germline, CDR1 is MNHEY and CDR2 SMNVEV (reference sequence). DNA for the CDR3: TGTGCCAGCAAGTCCGGGACAGGGGACACCGGGGAGCTGTTTTTT. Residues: CASKSGTGDTGELFF.

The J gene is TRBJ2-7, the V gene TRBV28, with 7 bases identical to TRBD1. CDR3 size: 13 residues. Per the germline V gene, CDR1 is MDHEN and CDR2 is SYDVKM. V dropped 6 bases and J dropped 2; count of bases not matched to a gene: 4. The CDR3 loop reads CASSTGDPYEQYF. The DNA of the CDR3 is TGTGCCAGCAGCACAGGGGACCCCTACGAGCAGTACTTC.

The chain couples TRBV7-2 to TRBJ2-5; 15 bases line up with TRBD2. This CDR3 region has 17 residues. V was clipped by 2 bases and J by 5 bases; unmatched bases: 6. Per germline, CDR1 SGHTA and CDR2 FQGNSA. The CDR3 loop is CASSLLRTSGGAETQYF. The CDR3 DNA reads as TGTGCCAGCAGCTTACTTCGGACTAGCGGGGGGGCGGAGACCCAGTACTTC. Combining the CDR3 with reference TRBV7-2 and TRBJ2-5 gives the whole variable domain GAGVSQSPSNKVTEKGKDVELRCDPISGHTALYWYRQSLGQGLEFLIYFQGNSAPDKSGLPSDRFSAERTGGSVSTLTIQRTQQEDSAVYLCASSLLRTSGGAETQYFGPGTRLLVL.

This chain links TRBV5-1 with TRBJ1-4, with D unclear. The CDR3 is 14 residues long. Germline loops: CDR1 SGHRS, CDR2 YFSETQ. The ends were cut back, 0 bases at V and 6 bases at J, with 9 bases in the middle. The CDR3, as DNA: TGCGCCAGCAGCTTGGATCTCCCCGATGAAAAACTGTTTTTT. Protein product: CASSLDLPDEKLFF.

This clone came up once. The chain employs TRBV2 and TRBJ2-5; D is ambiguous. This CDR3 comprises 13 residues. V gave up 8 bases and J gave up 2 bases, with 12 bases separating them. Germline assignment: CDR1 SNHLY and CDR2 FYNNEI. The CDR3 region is CASVDFWQETQYF. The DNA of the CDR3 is TGTGCCAGCGTAGATTTCTGGCAAGAGACCCAGTACTTC.

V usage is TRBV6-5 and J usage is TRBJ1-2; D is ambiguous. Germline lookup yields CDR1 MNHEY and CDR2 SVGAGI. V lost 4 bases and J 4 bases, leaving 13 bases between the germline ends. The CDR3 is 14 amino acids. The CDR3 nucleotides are TGTGCCAGCAGTTCCTGGGCCAGTCCCTATGGCTACACCTTC. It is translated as CASSSWASPYGYTF.

The CDR3 loop reads CASSLFGNQPQHF. In DNA form, the CDR3 reads TGTGCCAGCAGTTTATTCGGTAATCAGCCCCAGCATTTT. The chain employs TRBV27 and TRBJ1-5, with D unclear. Germline V gene data show CDR1 as MNHEY and CDR2 as SMNVEV (reference sequence). The CDR3 runs to 13 residues. V lost 1 base, J lost 4 bases, and 5 bases lay in between.

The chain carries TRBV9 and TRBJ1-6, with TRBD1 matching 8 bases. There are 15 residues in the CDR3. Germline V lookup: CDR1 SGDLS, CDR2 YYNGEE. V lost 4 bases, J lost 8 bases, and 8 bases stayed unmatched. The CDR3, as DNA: TGTGCCAGCAGCCCTCGGACAGGGCATGATTCACCCCTCCACTTT. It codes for CASSPRTGHDSPLHF.

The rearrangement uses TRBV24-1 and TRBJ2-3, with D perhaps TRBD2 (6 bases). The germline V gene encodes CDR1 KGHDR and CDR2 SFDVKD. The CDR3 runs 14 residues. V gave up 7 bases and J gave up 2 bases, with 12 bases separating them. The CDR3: CATRAAGSTDTQYF. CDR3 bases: TGTGCCACCAGGGCAGCGGGTTCCACAGATACGCAGTATTTT.

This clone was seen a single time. This chain's CDR3 is CASSFGLWETQYF. CDR3 DNA: TGTGCCAGCAGTTTTGGGCTCTGGGAGACCCAGTACTTC. The rearrangement uses TRBV12-3 or TRBV12-4 and TRBJ2-5, with D unclear. The CDR3 runs 13 residues. Trimming cost V 3 bases and J 5 bases, with 10 bases left between them.

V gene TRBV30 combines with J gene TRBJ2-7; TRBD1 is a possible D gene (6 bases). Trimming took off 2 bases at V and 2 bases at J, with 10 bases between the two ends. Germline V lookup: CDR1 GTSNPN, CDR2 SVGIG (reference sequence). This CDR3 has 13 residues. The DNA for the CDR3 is TGTGCCTGGAGTCCCGGACAGCCCTACGAGCAGTACTTC. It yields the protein CAWSPGQPYEQYF.

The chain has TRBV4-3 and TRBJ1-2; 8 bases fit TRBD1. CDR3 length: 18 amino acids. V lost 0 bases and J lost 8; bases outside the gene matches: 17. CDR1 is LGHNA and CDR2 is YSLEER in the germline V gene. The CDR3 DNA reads TGCGCCAGCAGCCAAGATTGGTCAGGGGGCAGGGGGCGTAAGGGCTACACCTTC. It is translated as CASSQDWSGGRGRKGYTF.

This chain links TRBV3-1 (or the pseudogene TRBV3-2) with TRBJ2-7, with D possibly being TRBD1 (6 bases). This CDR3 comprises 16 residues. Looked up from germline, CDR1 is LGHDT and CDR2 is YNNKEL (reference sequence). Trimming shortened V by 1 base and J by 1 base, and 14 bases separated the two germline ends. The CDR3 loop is CASSQARQVLSYEQYF. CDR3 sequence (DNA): TGTGCCAGCAGCCAAGCCCGACAGGTTCTTTCCTACGAGCAGTACTTC.

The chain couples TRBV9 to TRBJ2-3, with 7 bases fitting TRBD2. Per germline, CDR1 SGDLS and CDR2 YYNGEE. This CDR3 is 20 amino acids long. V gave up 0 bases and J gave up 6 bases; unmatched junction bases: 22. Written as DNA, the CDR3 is TGTGCCAGCAGCGTAGTGGTCCCTCCGGGGCGGGAGTCCTTCAGTGATACGCAGTATTTT. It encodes CASSVVVPPGRESFSDTQYF. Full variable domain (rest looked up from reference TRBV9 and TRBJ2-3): DSGVTQTPKHLITATGQRVTLRCSPRSGDLSVYWYQQSLDQGLQFLIQYYNGEERAKGNILERFSAQQFPDLHSELNLSSLELGDSALYFCASSVVVPPGRESFSDTQYFGPGTRLTVL.

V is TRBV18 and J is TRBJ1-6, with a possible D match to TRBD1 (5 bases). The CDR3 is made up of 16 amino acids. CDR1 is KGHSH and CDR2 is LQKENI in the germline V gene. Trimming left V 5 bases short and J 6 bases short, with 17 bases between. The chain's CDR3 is CASSASWGDINSPLHF. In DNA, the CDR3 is TGTGCCAGCTCAGCTTCATGGGGCGATATTAATTCACCCCTCCACTTT.

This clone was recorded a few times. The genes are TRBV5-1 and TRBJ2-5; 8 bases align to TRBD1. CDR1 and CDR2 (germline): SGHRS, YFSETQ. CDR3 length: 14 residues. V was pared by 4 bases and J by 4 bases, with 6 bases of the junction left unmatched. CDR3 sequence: CASSAQGAAETQYF. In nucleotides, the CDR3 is TGCGCCAGCAGCGCCCAGGGGGCCGCAGAGACCCAGTACTTC.

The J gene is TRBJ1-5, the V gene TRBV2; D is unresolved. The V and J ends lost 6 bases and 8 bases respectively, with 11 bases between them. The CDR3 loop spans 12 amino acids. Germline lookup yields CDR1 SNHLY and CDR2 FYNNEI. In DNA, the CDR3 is TGTGCCAGCAGCGGGGTTCAGGAGCCCCAGCATTTT. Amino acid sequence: CASSGVQEPQHF.

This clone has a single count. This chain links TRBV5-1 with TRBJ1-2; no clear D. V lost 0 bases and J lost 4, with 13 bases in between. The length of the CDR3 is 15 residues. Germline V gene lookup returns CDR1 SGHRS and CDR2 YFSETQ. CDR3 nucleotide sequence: TGCGCCAGCAGCTTGGGGAGCGCACGTAGCTATGGCTACACCTTC. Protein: CASSLGSARSYGYTF.

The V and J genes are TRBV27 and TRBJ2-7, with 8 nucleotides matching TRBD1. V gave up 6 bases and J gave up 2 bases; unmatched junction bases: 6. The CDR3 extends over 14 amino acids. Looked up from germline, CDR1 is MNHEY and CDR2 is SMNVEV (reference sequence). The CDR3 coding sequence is TGTGCCAGCAGCACCGACAGGGGTCCCTACGAGCAGTACTTC. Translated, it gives CASSTDRGPYEQYF.

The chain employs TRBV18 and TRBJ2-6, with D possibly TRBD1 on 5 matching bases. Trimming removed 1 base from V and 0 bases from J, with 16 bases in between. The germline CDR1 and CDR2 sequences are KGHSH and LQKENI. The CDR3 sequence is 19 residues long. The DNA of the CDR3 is TGTGCCAGCTCACCACTAGACAGTCGGGCAAACTCTGGGGCCAACGTCCTGACTTTC. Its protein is CASSPLDSRANSGANVLTF.

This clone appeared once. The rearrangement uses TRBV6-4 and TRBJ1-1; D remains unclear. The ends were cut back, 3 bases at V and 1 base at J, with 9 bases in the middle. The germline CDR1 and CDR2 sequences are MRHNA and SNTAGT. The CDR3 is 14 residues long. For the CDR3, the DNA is TGTGCCAGCAGTGAAACCGGGAGGAACACTGAAGCTTTCTTT. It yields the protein CASSETGRNTEAFF.

CDR3 amino acids: CASSLGTVMNTEAFF. The CDR3 DNA reads TGTGCCAGCAGTTTGGGGACTGTCATGAACACTGAAGCTTTCTTT. The chain links TRBV27 to TRBJ1-1; D may be TRBD1 (5 bases). The CDR3 totals 15 residues. V was clipped by 3 bases and J by 0 bases, with 11 bases between them. Germline-derived CDR1 and CDR2 are MNHEY and SMNVEV (reference sequence).

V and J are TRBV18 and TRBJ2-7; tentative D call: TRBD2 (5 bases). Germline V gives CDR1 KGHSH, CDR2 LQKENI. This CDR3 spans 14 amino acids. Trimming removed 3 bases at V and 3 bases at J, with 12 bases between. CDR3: CASSPFGADYEQYF. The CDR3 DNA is TGTGCCAGCTCACCCTTCGGAGCGGACTACGAGCAGTACTTC.

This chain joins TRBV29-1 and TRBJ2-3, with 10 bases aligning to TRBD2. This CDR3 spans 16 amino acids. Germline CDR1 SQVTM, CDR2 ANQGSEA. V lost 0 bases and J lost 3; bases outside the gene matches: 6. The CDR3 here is CSVEDRTSGVTDTQYF. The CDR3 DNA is TGCAGCGTTGAAGACAGGACTAGCGGAGTAACAGATACGCAGTATTTT.

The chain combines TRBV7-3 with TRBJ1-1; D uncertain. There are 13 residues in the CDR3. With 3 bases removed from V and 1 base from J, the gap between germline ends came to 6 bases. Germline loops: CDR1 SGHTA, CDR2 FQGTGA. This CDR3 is CASSFMWNTEAFF. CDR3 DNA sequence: TGTGCCAGCAGCTTCATGTGGAACACTGAAGCTTTCTTT.

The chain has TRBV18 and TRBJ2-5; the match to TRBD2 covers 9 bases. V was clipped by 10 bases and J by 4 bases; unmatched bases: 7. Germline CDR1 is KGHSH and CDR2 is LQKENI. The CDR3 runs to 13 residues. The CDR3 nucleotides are TGTGCCACCCTGCGGGGGGGCGGAGAGACCCAGTACTTC. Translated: CATLRGGGETQYF. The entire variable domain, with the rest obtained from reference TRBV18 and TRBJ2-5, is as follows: NAGVMQNPRHLVRRRGQEARLRCSPMKGHSHVYWYRQLPEEGLKFMVYLQKENIIDESGMPKERFSAEFPKEGPSILRIQQVVRGDSAAYFCATLRGGGETQYFGPGTRLLVL.

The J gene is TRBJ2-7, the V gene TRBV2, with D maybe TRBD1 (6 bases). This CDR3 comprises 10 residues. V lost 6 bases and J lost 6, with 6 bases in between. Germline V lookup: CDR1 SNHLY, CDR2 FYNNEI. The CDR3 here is CASRGGEQYF. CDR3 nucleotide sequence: TGTGCCAGCAGAGGGGGCGAGCAGTACTTC.